The rows below give T cell receptor beta chains drawn from one sample of a study of regulatory T cells in long-lasting Graves disease. TCRdb fed the multiplex PCR reads into MiXCR, producing one record per CDR3 protein. Of some 370,000 distinct CDR3 sequences in the sample, approximately 23% were seen once. The sample was peripheral blood mononuclear cells (PBMCs), taken when the disease was refractory, from a patient treated with antithyroid drugs. These TCRs come from a woman aged 40 to 55 with Graves disease. CDR3s include the opening cysteine and the closing phenylalanine or tryptophan. D genes are given only for firm matches. Size values are once, few and many counts, or a class for expanded clones, and some rows have none.

j_call v_call d_call clone_size cdr3_nt cdr3_aa
TRBJ2-1 TRBV28 . . TGTGCCAGCAGCAACGAGACTCTTACCGGGCTCTCCTACAATGAGCAGTTCTTC CASSNETLTGLSYNEQFF
TRBJ1-2 TRBV20-1 TRBD1 many TGCAGTGCTCGGGACAGGGAAGTTAACTATGGCTACACCTTC CSARDREVNYGYTF
TRBJ1-1 TRBV28 TRBD1 many TGTGCCAGCAGTGATTATCCGGGACAGGATTACACTGAAGCTTTCTTT CASSDYPGQDYTEAFF
TRBJ2-1 TRBV28 TRBD1 few TGTGCCAGCAGCTCGGGACAGGGCAATGAGCAGTTCTTC CASSSGQGNEQFF
TRBJ2-2 TRBV5-6 TRBD2 . TGTGCCAGCAGCCCTAGCGGGAGTCCCGGGGAGCTGTTTTTT CASSPSGSPGELFF
TRBJ1-1 TRBV5-1 . few TGCGCCAGCAGCTTGGTTGATTCCCCTGAAGCTTTCTTT CASSLVDSPEAFF
TRBJ2-7 TRBV20-1 TRBD1 . TGCAGTGCCCCGGGACAGTTATACGAGCAGTACTTC CSAPGQLYEQYF
TRBJ2-7 TRBV7-6 . medium-sized TGTGCCAGCAGCTTAGGAAACTTCTACGAGCAGTACTTC CASSLGNFYEQYF
TRBJ2-7 TRBV28 TRBD2 many TGTGCCAGTCCCAAGCGGGGTCACCCCCCTACGGAGCAGTACTTC CASPKRGHPPTEQYF
TRBJ1-5 TRBV20-1 TRBD1 . TGCAGTGCTGACAGGGGCAATCAGCCCCAGCATTTT CSADRGNQPQHF
TRBJ2-2 TRBV11-1 . . TGTGCCAGCAGCTTAAATAATCGGGTCGCCGGGGAGCTGTTTTTT CASSLNNRVAGELFF
TRBJ2-5 TRBV28 TRBD2 many TGTGCCAGCAGTTGGGGGGGGGGACGATTTGAGACCCAGTACTTC CASSWGGGRFETQYF
TRBJ1-1 TRBV29-1 . many TGCAGCGTTGGGGGGCGGAGGAACACTGAAGCTTTCTTT CSVGGRRNTEAFF
TRBJ2-5 TRBV4-1 . few TGCGCCAGCAGCCAAGGTGCTAGCGAGCTAGAGACCCAGTACTTC CASSQGASELETQYF
TRBJ2-7 TRBV27 . . TGTGCCAGCAGTATCACGACCAACTACGAGCAGTACTTC CASSITTNYEQYF
TRBJ1-1 TRBV15 . many TGTGCCACCAGCTCAGAAAGACACACTGAAGCTTTCTTT CATSSERHTEAFF
TRBJ2-1 TRBV7-8 TRBD2 . TGTGCCAGCAGCTTTGGTTCTAGCGGGAGATTCAGCTCCTACAATGAGCAGTTCTTC CASSFGSSGRFSSYNEQFF
TRBJ2-2 TRBV11-2 TRBD2 . TGTGCCAGCAGCTTAGGGCTAGCGGGAAGGATCACCGGGGAGCTGTTTTTT CASSLGLAGRITGELFF
TRBJ2-5 TRBV5-5 TRBD2 few TGTGCCAGCAGCTTGATAGCGGGAGGGCCTGAAGAGACCCAGTACTTC CASSLIAGGPEETQYF
TRBJ2-5 TRBV9 TRBD2 . TGTGCCAGCAGCGTAGGGGCTAGCGGGAACCAAGAGACCCAGTACTTC CASSVGASGNQETQYF
TRBJ1-2 TRBV2 TRBD1 medium-sized TGTGCCAGCAGTGAAACGACAGGGGTCGGGTATGGCTACACCTTC CASSETTGVGYGYTF
TRBJ2-7 TRBV7-8 . . TGTGCCAGCAGCGCACTTAAGGGGTTAGGCGAGCAGTACTTC CASSALKGLGEQYF
TRBJ1-1 TRBV5-1 . . TGCGCCAGCAGCTTGGGAGGCCTTAGCGCTGAAGCTTTCTTT CASSLGGLSAEAFF
TRBJ1-6 TRBV11-2 TRBD1 many TGTGCCAGCAGTTTAGAGGGACAGAGAAATTCACCCCTCCACTTT CASSLEGQRNSPLHF
TRBJ1-1 TRBV5-1 TRBD1 . TGCGCCAGCAGCTTGGCCAGGGACAGAATGAACACTGAAGCTTTCTTT CASSLARDRMNTEAFF
TRBJ2-5 TRBV28 . . TGTGCCAGCAGTTTCTTTCAGGAAGAGACCCAGTACTTC CASSFFQEETQYF
TRBJ2-1 TRBV3-1 TRBD2 . TGTGCCAGCAGCCGGGAGGGTGAGCAGTTCTTC CASSREGEQFF
TRBJ1-2 TRBV30 . . TGTGCCTCCAATGCGGTCAGCCACTATGGCTACACCTTC CASNAVSHYGYTF